The clone carrying this TCR beta chain is labeled as medium-sized. Each CDR3 protein gets one entry after TCRdb re-called the multiplex PCR reads with MiXCR. The table shows approximately 22,000 distinct CDR3 sequences, with 45% to 65% occurring only once. From germline, CDR1 is LGHNA and CDR2 YNFKEQ. The CDR3 has 16 residues. The V gene lost 0 bases and the J gene lost 1 base, with 11 bases spanning the gap. This record belongs to a study of breast tumors, draining lymph nodes, adjacent tissues. Sequencing was done on a sample of breast tumor tissue. The V gene is TRBV4-2, the J gene TRBJ2-3, with no clear D. The clonotype was recovered from a female donor with breast cancer. Some clones in this sample may be carry-over from other donors' samples. In DNA form, the CDR3 reads TGTGCCAGCAGCCAAGAGAGTAGCCCCCGCACAGATACGCAGTATTTT. Encoded protein: CASSQESSPRTDTQYF.